These T cell receptor beta chains were read from a single sample in a study of blood T cell repertoires in COVID-19. Clones were read by immunoSEQ multiplex PCR, and TCRdb kept only the in-frame ones, dropping some. The table has about 150,000 clones, 87% seen once. The sample comprised peripheral blood. The source of these receptors is a woman aged 60-75 years with active or convalescent COVID-19. CDR3s include the opening cysteine and the closing phenylalanine or tryptophan. Each record gives: D gene, clone size, V gene, J gene, CDR3 protein, CDR3 DNA. D genes are given only for firm matches. Size tells how often a clone was seen (once, few, many) or the class of an expanded clone, and some rows leave it out.

D: -
size: few
V: TRBV3-1/TRBV3-2
J: TRBJ1-2
CDR3: CASSQSHRDGYTF
DNA: TGTGCCAGCAGCCAGTCACACAGGGATGGCTACACCTTC

D: -
size: -
V: TRBV14
J: TRBJ2-1
CDR3: CASSQVGGYNEQFF
DNA: TGTGCCAGCAGCCAAGTGGGGGGATACAATGAGCAGTTCTTC

D: TRBD2
size: -
V: TRBV18
J: TRBJ2-1
CDR3: CASSPARGVSYNEQFF
DNA: TGTGCCAGCTCACCGGCGCGGGGGGTCTCCTACAATGAGCAGTTCTTC

D: -
size: -
V: TRBV7-2
J: TRBJ2-1
CDR3: CASTRGGPYNEQFF
DNA: TGTGCCTCCACTAGGGGGGGGCCCTACAATGAGCAGTTCTTC

D: TRBD1
size: -
V: TRBV7-6
J: TRBJ2-7
CDR3: CASSRMTGTGGGEQYF
DNA: TGTGCCAGCAGCCGCATGACCGGGACAGGAGGGGGCGAGCAGTACTTC

D: -
size: -
V: TRBV25-1
J: TRBJ2-5
CDR3: CASSELGRIQETQYF
DNA: TGTGCCAGCAGTGAATTGGGGCGGATCCAAGAGACCCAGTACTTC

D: -
size: -
V: TRBV19
J: TRBJ1-1
CDR3: CASSLPRRETEAFF
DNA: TGTGCCAGTAGTTTACCCAGGAGGGAAACTGAAGCTTTCTTT

D: -
size: -
V: TRBV4-2
J: TRBJ2-2
CDR3: CASSQTTGYTGELFF
DNA: TGTGCCAGCAGCCAAACCACGGGATATACCGGGGAGCTGTTTTTT

D: TRBD2
size: -
V: TRBV6-5
J: TRBJ2-3
CDR3: CASSRGLADTDTQYF
DNA: TGTGCCAGCAGCCGGGGACTAGCCGACACAGATACGCAGTATTTT

D: -
size: -
V: TRBV6-6
J: TRBJ1-1
CDR3: CASSQWDLNTEAFF
DNA: TGTGCCAGCAGTCAGTGGGACTTGAACACTGAAGCTTTCTTT

D: -
size: -
V: TRBV19
J: TRBJ2-1
CDR3: CASSIGWTDGSNEQFF
DNA: TGTGCCAGTAGTATAGGATGGACAGATGGGTCAAATGAGCAGTTCTTC

D: -
size: -
V: TRBV20-1
J: TRBJ1-1
CDR3: CSAWTNEEAFF
DNA: TGCAGTGCTTGGACTAACGAGGAAGCTTTCTTT

D: TRBD1
size: -
V: TRBV5-4
J: TRBJ1-2
CDR3: CASSKQGLYGYTF
DNA: TGTGCCAGCAGCAAACAGGGGTTATATGGCTACACCTTC

D: TRBD1
size: -
V: TRBV19
J: TRBJ2-7
CDR3: CASTERGTGSYEQYF
DNA: TGTGCCAGTACCGAACGGGGGACAGGATCCTACGAGCAGTACTTC

D: TRBD1
size: -
V: TRBV5-1
J: TRBJ2-6
CDR3: CASSLSTGSGANVLTF
DNA: TGCGCCAGCAGCCTATCGACAGGGTCTGGGGCCAACGTCCTGACTTTC

D: -
size: -
V: TRBV4-3
J: TRBJ2-2
CDR3: CASSQGGGGPGELFF
DNA: TGCGCCAGCAGCCAAGGGGGAGGGGGTCCCGGGGAGCTGTTTTTT

D: -
size: -
V: TRBV18
J: TRBJ2-3
CDR3: CASSPMETGRTQYF
DNA: TGTGCCAGCTCACCAATGGAGACGGGAAGAACGCAGTATTTT

D: -
size: -
V: TRBV11-3
J: TRBJ2-2
CDR3: CASSRQENTGELFF
DNA: TGTGCCAGCAGCCGACAGGAGAACACCGGGGAGCTGTTTTTT

D: -
size: -
V: TRBV11-2
J: TRBJ2-7
CDR3: CASSLDRDSYEQYF
DNA: TGTGCCAGCAGCTTAGATCGGGACTCCTACGAGCAGTACTTC

D: -
size: -
V: TRBV24-1
J: TRBJ2-1
CDR3: CATSEPQGTQFF
DNA: TGTGCCACCAGTGAGCCACAGGGAACGCAGTTCTTC